The T cell receptor beta chain under discussion was sequenced for a study of blood T cell repertoires in COVID-19. The wider study: The samples span acute and convalescent COVID-19 from the United States, Italy and Spain.

How the authors handled the data: Researchers report that nucleated cell counts were estimated from reference gene primer amplification. Libraries were prepared by immunoSEQ multiplex PCR; TCRdb keeps only in-frame clonotypes and omits some of them. V and J calls and clone size are as listed in that table; D and trimming were resolved from the DNA. The sample carries about 140,000 clones, about 87% recorded once. Sequencing was done on a sample of PBMCs or T cells enriched from blood (not recorded which). This clonotype was obtained from a man in his 60s who had recovered from COVID-19.

The CDR3 reads CASTPDNSYEQYF. CDR3 nucleotide sequence: TGTGCCAGCACCCCGGACAACTCCTACGAGCAGTACTTC. The chain carries TRBV12-3 or TRBV12-4 and TRBJ2-7, with a weak D call TRBD1 (5 bases). This CDR3 comprises 13 residues. V lost 7 bases to trimming and J lost 0 bases, with 10 bases between them.